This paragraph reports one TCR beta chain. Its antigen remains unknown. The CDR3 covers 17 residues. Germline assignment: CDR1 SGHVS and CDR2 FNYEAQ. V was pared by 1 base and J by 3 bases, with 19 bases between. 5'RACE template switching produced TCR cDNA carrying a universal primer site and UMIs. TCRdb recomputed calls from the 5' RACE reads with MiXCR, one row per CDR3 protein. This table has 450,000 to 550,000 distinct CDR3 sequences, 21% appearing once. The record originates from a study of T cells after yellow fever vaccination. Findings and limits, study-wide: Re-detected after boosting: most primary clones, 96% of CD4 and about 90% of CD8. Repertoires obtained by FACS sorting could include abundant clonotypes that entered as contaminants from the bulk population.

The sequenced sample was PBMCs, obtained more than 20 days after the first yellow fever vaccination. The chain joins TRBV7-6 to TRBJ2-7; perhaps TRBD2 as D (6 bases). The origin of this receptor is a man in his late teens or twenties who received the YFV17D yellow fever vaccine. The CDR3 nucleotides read TGTGCCAGCAGCTTAGGGGCGTCCGGGGGTGTTGGCTACGAGCAGTACTTC. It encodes CASSLGASGGVGYEQYF. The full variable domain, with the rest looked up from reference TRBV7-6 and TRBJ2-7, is GAGVSQSPRYKVTKRGQDVALRCDPISGHVSLYWYRQALGQGPEFLTYFNYEAQQDKSGLPNDRFSAERPEGSISTLTIQRTEQRDSAMYRCASSLGASGGVGYEQYFGPGTRLTVT.